This passage covers 10 T cell receptor beta chains from one sample sequenced in a study of shared clonotypes between healthy human individuals. Here immunoSEQ multiplex PCR was the method, and the copy in TCRdb shows in-frame clones only, minus some. This table holds fewer than 850,000 clones, less than 95% found once. The sample taken for sequencing was memory CD8+ T cells from PBMCs. Specified subset: CD45RO+ cells pooled with CCR7-negative TemRA cells. All receptors come from a man between 18 and 35 years old in good health. Some clones in this sample may be carry-over from other donors' samples.

The J gene is TRBJ2-1, the V gene TRBV5-6; 11 bases are a match to TRBD2. The V gene's germline CDR1 is SGHDT and CDR2 YYEEEE. This CDR3 region has 19 residues. V gave up 5 bases and J gave up 0 bases; unmatched junction bases: 13. The CDR3 region is CASRPGLAGRRSSYNEQFF. In DNA form, the CDR3 reads TGTGCCAGCAGACCCGGACTAGCGGGCCGAAGGAGCTCCTACAATGAGCAGTTCTTC.

The chain couples TRBV11-2 to TRBJ2-7; 9 bases match TRBD2. Germline V gene sequence: CDR1 SGHAT, CDR2 FQNNGV. The V and J ends lost 5 bases and 3 bases, in that order; junction bases with no gene match: 8. This CDR3 has 15 amino acids. The CDR3 region has the DNA TGTGCCAGCAGCCTTCTAGCGGGGAGGCGCTACGAGCAGTACTTC. It translates to CASSLLAGRRYEQYF. Supplemented by reference TRBV11-2 and TRBJ2-7, the full variable domain reads EAGVAQSPRYKIIEKRQSVAFWCNPISGHATLYWYQQILGQGPKLLIQFQNNGVVDDSQLPKDRFSAERLKGVDSTLKIQPAKLEDSAVYLCASSLLAGRRYEQYFGPGTRLTVT.

V usage is TRBV28 and J usage is TRBJ2-7; 7 nucleotides align to TRBD2. The CDR3 length is 14 residues. V lost 6 bases and J lost 3; bases outside the gene matches: 8. Germline V gene data show CDR1 as MDHEN and CDR2 as SYDVKM. CDR3 loop: CASSSGTTLYEQYF. DNA for the CDR3: TGTGCCAGCAGCTCCGGGACTACCCTCTACGAGCAGTACTTC.

This chain joins TRBV18 and TRBJ2-5; D unresolved. Germline CDR1 is KGHSH and CDR2 is LQKENI. V was cut by 1 base and J by 1 base, with 16 bases left in between. CDR3 length: 17 amino acids. The CDR3 protein is CASSPLTTPGPQETQYF. For the CDR3, the DNA is TGTGCCAGCTCACCACTAACCACACCCGGGCCCCAAGAGACCCAGTACTTC.

This clone has just a few counts. V gene TRBV6-4 combines with J gene TRBJ2-7; no firm D call. V was cut by 3 bases and J by 0 bases, with 9 bases left in between. Per the germline V gene, CDR1 is MRHNA and CDR2 is SNTAGT. CDR3 length equals 14 residues. CDR3 sequence reads: CASSEYASSYEQYF. The CDR3, as DNA: TGTGCCAGCAGTGAGTATGCGAGCTCCTACGAGCAGTACTTC.

V is TRBV6-4 and J is TRBJ2-5; 11 bases align to TRBD2. The germline V gene encodes CDR1 MRHNA and CDR2 SNTAGT. The length of the CDR3 is 15 residues. V gave up 3 bases and J gave up 5 bases; unmatched junction bases: 5. In DNA, the CDR3 is TGTGCCAGCAGTGAACTAGCGGGAGACCGGGAGACCCAGTACTTC. Amino acids: CASSELAGDRETQYF.

The chain joins TRBV25-1 to TRBJ1-4; 7 bases fit TRBD1. The V gene end was trimmed by 4 bases and the J gene end by 7 bases; junction bases not matched to a gene: 9. CDR3 size: 15 residues. The germline V gene encodes CDR1 MGHDK and CDR2 SYGVNS. The CDR3 DNA reads TGTGCCAGCAGTGCCGACAGGGTGGGGGGTGAAAAACTGTTTTTT. Translation: CASSADRVGGEKLFF.

On this clone: Other DNA sequences in the same sample also yield this CDR3. The rearrangement joins TRBV9 to TRBJ2-1; TRBD1 aligns across 7 bases. V shed 0 bases and J 6 bases; nucleotides not matched to a gene: 3. The CDR3 is 14 residues long. In germline, CDR1 is SGDLS, CDR2 YYNGEE. DNA of the CDR3: TGTGCCAGCAGCGTAGGTAGGGGGCTCAATGAGCAGTTCTTC. It specifies CASSVGRGLNEQFF. The full variable domain, in which reference TRBV9 and TRBJ2-1 provide the parts outside the CDR3, is DSGVTQTPKHLITATGQRVTLRCSPRSGDLSVYWYQQSLDQGLQFLIQYYNGEERAKGNILERFSAQQFPDLHSELNLSSLELGDSALYFCASSVGRGLNEQFFGPGTRLTVL.

V is TRBV10-1 and J is TRBJ2-7; D not resolved. The germline V and J ends were trimmed by 6 bases and 4 bases, with 10 bases remaining between them. Germline V lookup: CDR1 WNHNN, CDR2 SYGVQD (reference sequence). This CDR3 contains 12 residues. The CDR3: CASSSNLYEQYF. The CDR3 region has the DNA TGCGCCAGCAGCTCGAACCTTTACGAGCAGTACTTC.

The count of this clone is one. This chain links TRBV5-6 with TRBJ2-7; 7 nucleotides align to TRBD1. This CDR3 contains 15 residues. J gave up 3 bases and V 4 bases, and 10 bases lay outside the gene matches. CDR1 is SGHDT and CDR2 is YYEEEE in the germline V gene. The CDR3 loop is CASSGGQDGHYEQYF. The CDR3 DNA is TGTGCCAGCAGCGGTGGACAGGACGGGCACTACGAGCAGTACTTC.